This section outlines one T cell receptor (beta chain) sequence together with its context. Its antigen remains unknown. The junction does not match germline at one end; this may be a read error. This entry comes from a study of CD8+CD57+ T cells in acquired aplastic anemia. Overall study: Sorted CD4+ and CD8+ cells yielded roughly 3.1 ug of DNA on average.

Genomic DNA acted as the template from which TCR beta VDJ combination and CDR3 sequence profiling were carried out. TCRdb used MiXCR to reprocess the reads, holding one entry per CDR3 protein. The repertoire holds around 250,000 distinct CDR3 sequences, with around 82% as singletons. Per germline, CDR1 SEHNR and CDR2 FQNEAQ (reference sequence). This CDR3 is built from 14 residues. Patients included in sequencing had previously demonstrated CD8+CD57+ cell expansion by flow cytometry. The diagnosis in all patients was severe acquired aplastic anemia. Findings and caveats of the study: Researchers report that some 31 CD8+ CDR3 sequences appeared in both patients and controls.

Sequences were obtained from sorted CD4+, CD8+, or CD8+CD57+ T cells (not recorded which) from PBMCs. The V call is TRBV7-9, the J call TRBJ2-5; 7 bases match TRBD2. This receptor was taken from a human donor with aplastic anemia. CDR3 amino acids: CASSLARRGYYNDF. In DNA, the CDR3 is TGTGCCAGCAGCTTAGCGAGGCGGGGGTACTACAATGACTTC.